A selection of T cell receptor beta chains follows, all from one sample in a study of T cell responses to AZD1222 COVID-19 vaccine. Sequencing used immunoSEQ multiplex PCR; TCRdb keeps in-frame clones, though not all of them. The sample gives around 130,000 clones, roughly nine tenths of which show up once; 5.4% is in the top ten. Sequencing was performed on peripheral blood, taken on day 0 of AZD1222 vaccination. These receptors originate from an adult in good health. The CDR3 runs from the conserved cysteine through the conserved F or W. D genes are given only for firm matches. Expanded clones get a size class; other rows say once, few or many, or leave the size out.

V gene	J gene	clone size	D gene	CDR3 DNA	CDR3 protein
TRBV16	TRBJ1-5	NA	NA	TGTGCCAGCAGTCCGAATAATCAGCCCCAGCATTTT	CASSPNNQPQHF
TRBV7-8	TRBJ1-5	NA	TRBD1	TGTGCCAGCAGCTCAGGGACAGGGGTGAGCAATCAGCCCCAGCATTTT	CASSSGTGVSNQPQHF
TRBV6-5	TRBJ1-5	NA	NA	TGTGCCAGCAGTTACTCAGTGGACCCCAATCAGCCCCAGCATTTT	CASSYSVDPNQPQHF
TRBV11-2	TRBJ1-1	NA	NA	TGTGCCAGCAGCCACGAGTCCCCGACTGAAGCTTTCTTT	CASSHESPTEAFF
TRBV3-1/TRBV3-2	TRBJ1-1	NA	NA	TGTGCCAGCAGCCCGTCTGGGTCCTTCGCGCATACCTCTGAAGCTTTCTTT	CASSPSGSFAHTSEAFF
TRBV30	TRBJ1-4	once	NA	TGTGCCTGGAGTCCCCCAGGGGCAACTAATGAAAAACTGTTTTTT	CAWSPPGATNEKLFF
TRBV19	TRBJ2-7	NA	NA	TGTGCCAGTAGCACCAATGGGGGGTCCCTCGCCTACGAGCAGTACTTC	CASSTNGGSLAYEQYF
TRBV19	TRBJ1-2	NA	NA	TGTGCCAGTAGTATGGGAAACACTAACTATGGCTACACCTTC	CASSMGNTNYGYTF
TRBV9	TRBJ1-3	NA	NA	TGTGCCAGCAGCGTAGGTCCCGCTGGAAACACCATATATTTT	CASSVGPAGNTIYF
TRBV28	TRBJ2-7	NA	NA	TGTGCCAGCAGTTTAAACCGTCGAGAGCAGTACTTC	CASSLNRREQYF
TRBV7-3	TRBJ1-1	NA	TRBD1	TGTGCCAGCAGCTCGGGGACAGATATCGCTGAAGCTTTCTTT	CASSSGTDIAEAFF
TRBV7-7	TRBJ2-1	NA	TRBD2	TGTGCTAGCAGCGCGGGACTAGCGGGCGGTAATGAGCAGTTCTTC	CASSAGLAGGNEQFF
TRBV7-9	TRBJ2-3	NA	NA	TGTGCCAGCAGCGTAATAGATACGCAGTATTTT	CASSVIDTQYF